This TCR beta chain was sequenced for a study of blood T cells in healthy people across ages. This clonotype has a handful of counts. The antigen is undetermined. Each sample yielded at least 6 micrograms of PBMC total RNA. Sample-barcoded 5' priming and a J-beta primer mix drove a second PCR of about 6 to 12 cycles. Each cDNA molecule, via a template-switch adaptor with 12 random nucleotides, was tagged. TCRdb processed the 5' RACE reads anew with MiXCR; each CDR3 protein has one entry. Altogether 800,000 to 1,000,000 distinct CDR3 sequences are present, 40% to 60% being singletons, with the ten largest covering roughly 13%. Findings and limits, study-wide: Roughly linear age-related decline in beta diversity appeared, significant by age around 38. Possibly confounding the expanded clonotype changes was the fact that donor CMV status was unknown.

CDR1 MNHEY and CDR2 SVGEGT come from the germline V gene. V lost 5 bases to trimming and J lost 5 bases; unmatched junction nucleotides: 7. The length of the CDR3 is 15 residues. The TCR sequence derives from a man between 25 and 39 years old in good health. The rearrangement links TRBV6-2 or TRBV6-3 to TRBJ2-3; 10 bases are shared with TRBD2. Specimen: blood. CDR3 in amino acids: CASSTSGGAVDTQYF. CDR3 coding DNA: TGTGCCAGCAGTACCAGCGGGGGGGCGGTAGATACGCAGTATTTT.